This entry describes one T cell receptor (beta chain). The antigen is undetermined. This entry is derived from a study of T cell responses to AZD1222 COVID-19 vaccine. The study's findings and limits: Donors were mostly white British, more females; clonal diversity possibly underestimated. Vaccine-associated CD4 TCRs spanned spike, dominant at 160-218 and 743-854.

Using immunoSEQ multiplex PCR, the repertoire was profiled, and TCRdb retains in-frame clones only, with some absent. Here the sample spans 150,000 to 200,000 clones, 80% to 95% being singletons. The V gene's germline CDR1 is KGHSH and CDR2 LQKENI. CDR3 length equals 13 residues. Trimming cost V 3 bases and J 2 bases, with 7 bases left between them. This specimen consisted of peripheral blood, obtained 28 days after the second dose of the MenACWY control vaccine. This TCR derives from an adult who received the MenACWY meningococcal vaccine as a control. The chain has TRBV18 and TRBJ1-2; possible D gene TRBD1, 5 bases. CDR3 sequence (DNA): TGTGCCAGCTCACCCGCAGGGAACTATGGCTACACCTTC. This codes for CASSPAGNYGYTF.